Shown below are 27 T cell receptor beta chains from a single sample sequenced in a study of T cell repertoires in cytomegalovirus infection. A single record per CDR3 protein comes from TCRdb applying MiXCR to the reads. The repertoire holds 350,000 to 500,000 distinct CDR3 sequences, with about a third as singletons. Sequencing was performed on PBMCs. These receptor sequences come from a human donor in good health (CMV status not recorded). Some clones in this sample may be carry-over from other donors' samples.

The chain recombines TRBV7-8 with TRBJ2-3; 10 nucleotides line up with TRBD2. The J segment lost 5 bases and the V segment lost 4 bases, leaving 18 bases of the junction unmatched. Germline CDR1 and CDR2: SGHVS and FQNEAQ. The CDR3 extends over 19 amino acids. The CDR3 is CASSSTSGTSEGVGDTQYF. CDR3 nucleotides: TGTGCCAGCAGCTCCACCTCCGGGACTAGCGAGGGGGTGGGAGATACGCAGTATTTT.

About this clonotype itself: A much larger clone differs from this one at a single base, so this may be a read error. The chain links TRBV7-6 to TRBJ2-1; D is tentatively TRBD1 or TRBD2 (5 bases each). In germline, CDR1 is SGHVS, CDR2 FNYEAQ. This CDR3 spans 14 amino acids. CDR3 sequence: CASSQRGSYNDQFF. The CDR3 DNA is TGTGCCAGTTCTCAGAGGGGCTCCTACAATGATCAGTTCTTC.

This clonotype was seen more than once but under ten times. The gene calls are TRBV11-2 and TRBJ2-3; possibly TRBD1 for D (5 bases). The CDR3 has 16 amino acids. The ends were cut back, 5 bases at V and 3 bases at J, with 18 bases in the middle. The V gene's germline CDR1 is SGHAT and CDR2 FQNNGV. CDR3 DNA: TGTGCCAGCAGCGATAGGGGCCTTAGTAGGACAGATACGCAGTATTTT. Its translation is CASSDRGLSRTDTQYF.

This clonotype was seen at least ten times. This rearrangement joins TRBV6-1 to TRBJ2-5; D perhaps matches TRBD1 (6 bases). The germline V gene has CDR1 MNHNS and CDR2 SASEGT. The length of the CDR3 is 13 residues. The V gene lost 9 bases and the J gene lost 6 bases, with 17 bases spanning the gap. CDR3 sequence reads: CASQLGQGQTQYF. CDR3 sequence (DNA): TGTGCCAGTCAACTGGGCCAGGGGCAGACCCAGTACTTC.

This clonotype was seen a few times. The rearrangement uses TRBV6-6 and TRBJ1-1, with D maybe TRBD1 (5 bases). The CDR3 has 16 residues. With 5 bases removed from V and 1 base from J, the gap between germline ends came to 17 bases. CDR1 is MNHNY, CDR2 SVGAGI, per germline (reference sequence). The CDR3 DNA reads TGTGCCAGCAGTCCGCGATGGGGACTCCGGAACACTGAAGCTTTCTTT. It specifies CASSPRWGLRNTEAFF.

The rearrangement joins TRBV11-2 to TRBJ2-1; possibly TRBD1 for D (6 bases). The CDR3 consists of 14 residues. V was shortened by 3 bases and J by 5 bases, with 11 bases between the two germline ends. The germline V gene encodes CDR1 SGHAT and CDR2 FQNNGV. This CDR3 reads CASSLGATNNEQFF. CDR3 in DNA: TGTGCCAGCAGCTTGGGGGCCACAAACAATGAGCAGTTCTTC.

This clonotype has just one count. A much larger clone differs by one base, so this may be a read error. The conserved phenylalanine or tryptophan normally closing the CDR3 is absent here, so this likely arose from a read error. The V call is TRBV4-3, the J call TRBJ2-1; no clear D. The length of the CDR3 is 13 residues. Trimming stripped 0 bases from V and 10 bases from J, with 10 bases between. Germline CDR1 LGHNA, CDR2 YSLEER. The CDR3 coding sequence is TGCGCCAGCAGCCAAGATGCAAGACGGGAGCAGTTCTTA. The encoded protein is CASSQDARREQFL.

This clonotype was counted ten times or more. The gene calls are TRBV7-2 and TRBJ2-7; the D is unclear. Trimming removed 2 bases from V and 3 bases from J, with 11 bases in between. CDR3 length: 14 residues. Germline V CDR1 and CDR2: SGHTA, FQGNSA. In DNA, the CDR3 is TGTGCCAGCAGCTTAAAAGCAAGCGTCTACGAGCAGTACTTC. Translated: CASSLKASVYEQYF.

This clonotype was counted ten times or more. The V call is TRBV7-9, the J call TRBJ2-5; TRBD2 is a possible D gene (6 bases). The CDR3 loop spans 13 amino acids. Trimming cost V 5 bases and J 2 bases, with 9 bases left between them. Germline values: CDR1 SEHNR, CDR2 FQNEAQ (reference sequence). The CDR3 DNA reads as TGTGCCAGCAGCCCCCGGGGGCAAGAGACCCAGTACTTC. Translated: CASSPRGQETQYF.

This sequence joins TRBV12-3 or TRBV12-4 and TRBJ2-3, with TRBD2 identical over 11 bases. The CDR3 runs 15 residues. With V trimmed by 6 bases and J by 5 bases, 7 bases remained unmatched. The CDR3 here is CASRPGLAAGDTQYF. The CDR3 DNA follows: TGTGCCAGCAGGCCGGGACTAGCGGCGGGAGATACGCAGTATTTT.

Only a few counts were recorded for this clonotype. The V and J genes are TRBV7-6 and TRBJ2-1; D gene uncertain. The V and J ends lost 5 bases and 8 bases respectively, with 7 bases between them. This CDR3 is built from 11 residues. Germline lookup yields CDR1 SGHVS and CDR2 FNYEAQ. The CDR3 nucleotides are TGTGCCAGCAGCCGGTCGGATGAGCAGTTCTTC. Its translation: CASSRSDEQFF.

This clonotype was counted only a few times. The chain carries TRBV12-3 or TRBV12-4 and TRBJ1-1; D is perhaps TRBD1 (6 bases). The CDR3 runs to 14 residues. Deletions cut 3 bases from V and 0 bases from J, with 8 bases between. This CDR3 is CASSFSGVNTEAFF. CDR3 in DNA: TGTGCCAGCAGTTTTTCAGGGGTGAACACTGAAGCTTTCTTT.

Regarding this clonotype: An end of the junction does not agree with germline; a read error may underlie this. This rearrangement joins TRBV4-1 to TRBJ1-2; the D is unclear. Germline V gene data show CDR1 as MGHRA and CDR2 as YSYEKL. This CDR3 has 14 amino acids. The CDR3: CASSQVVGDYGYTF. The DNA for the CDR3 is TGTGCCAGCAGCCAAGTTGTCGGAGATTATGGCTACACCTTC.

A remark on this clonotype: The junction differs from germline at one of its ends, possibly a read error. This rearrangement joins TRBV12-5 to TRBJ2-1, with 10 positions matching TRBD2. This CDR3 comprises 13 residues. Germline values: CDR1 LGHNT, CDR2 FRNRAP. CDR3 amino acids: CASASGGYNEHFF. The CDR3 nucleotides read TGTGCTAGTGCTAGCGGGGGATACAATGAGCATTTCTTC.

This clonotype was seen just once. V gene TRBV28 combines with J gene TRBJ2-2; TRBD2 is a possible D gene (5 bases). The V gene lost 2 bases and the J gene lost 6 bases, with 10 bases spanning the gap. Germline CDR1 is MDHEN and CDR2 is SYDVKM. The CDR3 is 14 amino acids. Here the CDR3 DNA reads TGTGCCAGCAGTTTACGGGGTGCTCCCGGGGAGCTGTTTTTT. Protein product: CASSLRGAPGELFF.

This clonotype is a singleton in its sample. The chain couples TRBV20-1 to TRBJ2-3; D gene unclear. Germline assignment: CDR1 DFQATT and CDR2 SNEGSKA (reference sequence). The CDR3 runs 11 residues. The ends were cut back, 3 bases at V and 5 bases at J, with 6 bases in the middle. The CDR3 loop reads CSASAQDTQYF. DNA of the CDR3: TGCAGTGCTAGTGCTCAAGATACGCAGTATTTT.

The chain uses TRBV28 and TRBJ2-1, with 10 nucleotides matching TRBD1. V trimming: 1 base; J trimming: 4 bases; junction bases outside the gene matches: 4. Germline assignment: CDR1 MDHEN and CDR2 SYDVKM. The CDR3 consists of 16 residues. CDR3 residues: CASSLLGTGAYNEQFF. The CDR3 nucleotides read TGTGCCAGCAGTTTATTAGGGACAGGGGCATACAATGAGCAGTTCTTC. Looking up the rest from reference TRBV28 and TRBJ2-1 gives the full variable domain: DVKVTQSSRYLVKRTGEKVFLECVQDMDHENMFWYRQDPGLGLRLIYFSYDVKMKEKGDIPEGYSVSREKKERFSLILESASTNQTSMYLCASSLLGTGAYNEQFFGPGTRLTVL.

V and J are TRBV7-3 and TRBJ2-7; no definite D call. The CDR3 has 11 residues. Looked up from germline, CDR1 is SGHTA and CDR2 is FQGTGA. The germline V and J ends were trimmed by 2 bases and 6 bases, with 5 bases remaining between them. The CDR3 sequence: CASSLLLEQYF. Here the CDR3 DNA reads TGTGCCAGCAGCTTACTCCTCGAGCAGTACTTC.

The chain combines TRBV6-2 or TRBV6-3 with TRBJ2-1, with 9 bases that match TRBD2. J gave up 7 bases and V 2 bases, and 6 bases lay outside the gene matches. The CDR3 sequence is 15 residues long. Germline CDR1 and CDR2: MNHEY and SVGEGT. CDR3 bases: TGTGCCAGCAGTTACGAGGCGGGGGGGCGGAATGAGCAGTTCTTC. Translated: CASSYEAGGRNEQFF.

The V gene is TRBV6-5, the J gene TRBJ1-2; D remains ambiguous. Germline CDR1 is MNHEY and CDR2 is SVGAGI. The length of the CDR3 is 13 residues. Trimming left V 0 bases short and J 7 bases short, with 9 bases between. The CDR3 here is CASSYSSGGGYTF. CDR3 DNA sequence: TGTGCCAGCAGTTACTCTTCGGGTGGTGGCTACACCTTC.

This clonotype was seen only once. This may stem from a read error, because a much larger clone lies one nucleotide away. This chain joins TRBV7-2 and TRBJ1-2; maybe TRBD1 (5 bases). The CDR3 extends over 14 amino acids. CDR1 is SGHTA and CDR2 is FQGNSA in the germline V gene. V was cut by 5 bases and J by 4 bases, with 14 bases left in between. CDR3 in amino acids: CASSERDFVYGYTF. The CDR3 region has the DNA TGTGCCAGCAGCGAACGGGACTTTGTCTATGGCTACACCTTC. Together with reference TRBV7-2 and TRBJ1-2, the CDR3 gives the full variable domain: GAGVSQSPSNKVTEKGKDVELRCDPISGHTALYWYRQSLGQGLEFLIYFQGNSAPDKSGLPSDRFSAERTGGSVSTLTIQRTQQEDSAVYLCASSERDFVYGYTFGSGTRLTVV.

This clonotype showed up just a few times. The CDR3 bases are TGTGCCAGTAGCCCACGAGGGGGTGAAGCTTTCTTT. Translation: CASSPRGGEAFF. This rearrangement joins TRBV19 to TRBJ1-1; D possibly corresponds to TRBD1 (6 bases). Germline V gene sequence: CDR1 LNHDA, CDR2 SQIVND (reference sequence). The CDR3 is 12 residues long. V was trimmed by 6 bases and J by 7 bases, leaving 12 bases between them.

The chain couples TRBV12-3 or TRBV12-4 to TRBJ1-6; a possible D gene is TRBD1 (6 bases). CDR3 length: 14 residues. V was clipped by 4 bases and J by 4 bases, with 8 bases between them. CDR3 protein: CASSSGDYNSPLHF. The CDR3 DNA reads TGTGCCAGCAGTTCAGGGGATTATAATTCACCCCTCCACTTT.

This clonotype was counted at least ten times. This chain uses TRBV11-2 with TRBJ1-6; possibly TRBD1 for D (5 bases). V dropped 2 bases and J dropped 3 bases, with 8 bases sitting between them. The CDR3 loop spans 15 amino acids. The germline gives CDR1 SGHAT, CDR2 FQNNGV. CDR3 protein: CASSLQGGYNSPLHF. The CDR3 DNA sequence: TGTGCCAGCAGCTTACAGGGAGGCTATAATTCACCCCTCCACTTT.

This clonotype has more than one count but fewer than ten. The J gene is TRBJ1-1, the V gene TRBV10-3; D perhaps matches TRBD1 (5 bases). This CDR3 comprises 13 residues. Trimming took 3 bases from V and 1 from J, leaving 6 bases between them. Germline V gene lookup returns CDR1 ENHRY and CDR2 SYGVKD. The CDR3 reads CAISEGQNTEAFF. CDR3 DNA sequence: TGTGCCATCAGTGAAGGACAGAACACTGAAGCTTTCTTT.

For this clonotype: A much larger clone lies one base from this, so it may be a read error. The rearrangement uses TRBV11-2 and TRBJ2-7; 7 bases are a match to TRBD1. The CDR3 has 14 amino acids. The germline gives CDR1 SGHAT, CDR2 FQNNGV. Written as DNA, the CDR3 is TGTGCCAGCAGCTTAGTCCGGACAGGCCCCGAGCCGTACTTC. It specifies CASSLVRTGPEPYF.

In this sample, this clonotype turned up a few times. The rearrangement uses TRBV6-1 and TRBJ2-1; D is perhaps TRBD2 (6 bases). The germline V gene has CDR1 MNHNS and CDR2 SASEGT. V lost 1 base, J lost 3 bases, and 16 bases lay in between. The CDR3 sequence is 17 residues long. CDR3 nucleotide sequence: TGTGCCAGCAGTGAAGGTTTCGCGGGGAAGAACTACAATGAGCAGTTCTTC. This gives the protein CASSEGFAGKNYNEQFF.